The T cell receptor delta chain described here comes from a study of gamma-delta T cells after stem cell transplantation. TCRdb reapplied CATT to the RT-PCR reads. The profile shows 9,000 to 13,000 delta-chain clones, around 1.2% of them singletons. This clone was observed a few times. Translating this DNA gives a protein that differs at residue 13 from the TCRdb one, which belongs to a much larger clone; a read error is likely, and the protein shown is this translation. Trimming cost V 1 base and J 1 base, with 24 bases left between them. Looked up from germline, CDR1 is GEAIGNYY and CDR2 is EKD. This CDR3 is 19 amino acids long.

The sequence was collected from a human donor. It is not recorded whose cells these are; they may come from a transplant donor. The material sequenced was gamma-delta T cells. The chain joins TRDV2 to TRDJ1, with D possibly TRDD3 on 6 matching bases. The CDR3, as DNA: TGTGCCTGTGACACTCTACTGGGAGATACGCCCTTGAGCACCGATAAACTCATCTTT. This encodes CACDTLLGDTPLSTDKLIF.